This entry lists 12 T cell receptor beta chains sequenced from one sample in a study of blood T cell repertoires in COVID-19. Method: immunoSEQ multiplex PCR; TCRdb's copy keeps in-frame clones and lacks some. The sample has approximately 140,000 clones, roughly 80% seen once. Specimen: peripheral blood. These receptors were collected from a man aged 65 to 79 with acute or convalescent COVID-19.

The chain combines TRBV19 with TRBJ2-2; 10 bases line up with TRBD2. Germline CDR1 and CDR2: LNHDA and SQIVND (reference sequence). After removal of 4 bases from V and 3 bases from J, the junction contained 8 bases not matched to a gene. CDR3 size: 17 residues. The CDR3: CASSRPSGSADTGELFF. As DNA, the CDR3 is TGTGCCAGTAGTAGGCCTAGCGGGAGTGCAGACACCGGGGAGCTGTTTTTT.

The gene calls are TRBV5-1 and TRBJ2-1, with 7 bases aligning to TRBD2. CDR3 length equals 16 residues. V shed 2 bases, J shed 3 bases, and the junction held 8 bases outside the gene matches. CDR1 and CDR2 (germline): SGHRS, YFSETQ. CDR3 amino acids: CASSLTLAESYNEQFF. As DNA, the CDR3 is TGCGCCAGCAGCTTAACTCTAGCGGAAAGCTACAATGAGCAGTTCTTC.

The genes are TRBV6-6 and TRBJ2-3; D unclear. Germline V lookup: CDR1 MNHNY, CDR2 SVGAGI (reference sequence). This CDR3 is 14 amino acids long. Trimming took off 2 bases at V and 0 bases at J, with 6 bases between the two ends. The CDR3 DNA reads TGTGCCAGCAGTTACGGGCCTAGCACAGATACGCAGTATTTT. Translated: CASSYGPSTDTQYF.

V is TRBV28 and J is TRBJ2-7; perhaps TRBD2 as D (6 bases). Germline V CDR1 and CDR2: MDHEN, SYDVKM. The CDR3 loop spans 16 amino acids. Trimming stripped 2 bases from V and 2 bases from J, with 16 bases between. This CDR3 reads CASSLPQRAATYEQYF. The CDR3, as DNA: TGTGCCAGCAGTTTACCCCAGCGGGCTGCAACCTACGAGCAGTACTTC.

The chain carries TRBV7-9 and TRBJ2-1; D perhaps matches TRBD2 (6 bases). V shed 11 bases and J shed 4 bases, with 12 bases lying between them. CDR3 size: 12 residues. CDR1 is SEHNR and CDR2 is FQNEAQ in the germline V gene (reference sequence). In nucleotides, the CDR3 is TGTGCCGGAGCGGGCCAATACAATGAGCAGTTCTTC. Its translation is CAGAGQYNEQFF.

The chain joins TRBV27 to TRBJ1-5; 9 bases fit TRBD1. The CDR3 sequence is 16 residues long. Trimming took 0 bases from V and 1 from J; bases not matched to a gene: 1. The germline gives CDR1 MNHEY, CDR2 SMNVEV (reference sequence). The CDR3 coding sequence is TGTGCCAGCAGTTTATCCGGGACAGGGAGCAATCAGCCCCAGCATTTT. Protein product: CASSLSGTGSNQPQHF.

The V call is TRBV5-6, the J call TRBJ2-5; D may be TRBD2 (6 bases). The V and J ends lost 4 bases and 2 bases respectively, with 15 bases between them. Looked up from germline, CDR1 is SGHDT and CDR2 is YYEEEE. The CDR3 spans 15 residues. The CDR3 DNA is TGTGCCAGCAGCCGGGCGTGGGGGGTTCAAGAGACCCAGTACTTC. Encoded protein: CASSRAWGVQETQYF.

The chain is built from TRBV7-9 and TRBJ2-1; TRBD2 aligns across 12 bases. This CDR3 has 15 residues. Losses at the gene ends were 3 bases for V and 5 bases for J; bases not matched to a gene: 2. The germline V gene has CDR1 SEHNR and CDR2 FQNEAQ (reference sequence). CDR3 protein: CASSFLAGGNNEQFF. CDR3 nucleotide sequence: TGTGCCAGCAGCTTCCTAGCGGGAGGGAACAATGAGCAGTTCTTC. Full variable domain (rest looked up from reference TRBV7-9 and TRBJ2-1): DTGVSQNPRHKITKRGQNVTFRCDPISEHNRLYWYRQTLGQGPEFLTYFQNEAQLEKSRLLSDRFSAERPKGSFSTLEIQRTEQGDSAMYLCASSFLAGGNNEQFFGPGTRLTVL.

In DNA, the CDR3 is TGCAGCGGAGATCTTGGCACAGATACGCAGTATTTT. Translating gives CSGDLGTDTQYF. The chain is built from TRBV29-1 and TRBJ2-3; D is unresolved. Germline V gene lookup returns CDR1 SQVTM and CDR2 ANQGSEA. Trimming pared 7 bases from V and 1 base from J, leaving 9 bases between. The CDR3 is 12 amino acids.

The chain employs TRBV19 and TRBJ2-2; D perhaps matches TRBD2 (5 bases). The V gene lost 7 bases and the J gene lost 3 bases, with 12 bases spanning the gap. The CDR3 is made up of 14 amino acids. Germline CDR1 and CDR2: LNHDA and SQIVND (reference sequence). The CDR3 nucleotides read TGTGCCAGTACGACGGGATACGACACCGGGGAGCTGTTTTTT. It translates to CASTTGYDTGELFF. Looking up the rest from reference TRBV19 and TRBJ2-2 gives the full variable domain: DGGITQSPKYLFRKEGQNVTLSCEQNLNHDAMYWYRQDPGQGLRLIYYSQIVNDFQKGDIAEGYSVSREKKESFPLTVTSAQKNPTAFYLCASTTGYDTGELFFGEGSRLTVL.

The V and J genes are TRBV6-5 and TRBJ1-6; D is uncertain. The CDR3 totals 13 residues. CDR1 and CDR2 (germline): MNHEY, SVGAGI. V lost 4 bases, J lost 7 bases, and 8 bases lay in between. CDR3 loop: CASSLEGNSPLHF. Written as DNA, the CDR3 is TGTGCCAGCAGTTTGGAGGGAAATTCACCCCTCCACTTT.

J is TRBJ1-4 and V is TRBV28; D is unresolved. The CDR3 runs 15 residues. The germline gives CDR1 MDHEN, CDR2 SYDVKM. Trimming left V 5 bases short and J 3 bases short, with 13 bases between. For the CDR3, the DNA is TGTGCCAGCAGTCTCCCGGGGAGGGCTAATGAAAAACTGTTTTTT. It codes for CASSLPGRANEKLFF.